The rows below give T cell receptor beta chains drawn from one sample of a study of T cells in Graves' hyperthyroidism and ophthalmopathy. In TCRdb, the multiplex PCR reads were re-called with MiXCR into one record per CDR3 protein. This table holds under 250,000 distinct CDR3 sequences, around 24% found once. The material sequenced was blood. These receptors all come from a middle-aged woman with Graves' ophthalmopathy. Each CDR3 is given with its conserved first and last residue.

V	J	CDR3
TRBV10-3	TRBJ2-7	CAISNPATGAYEQYF
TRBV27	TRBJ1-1	CASSQLQGLEAFF
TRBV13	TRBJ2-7	CASSIPRHTLYF
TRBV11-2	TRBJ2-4	CASRPGTEDIQYF
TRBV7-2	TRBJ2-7	CASTLNWGPSEQYF
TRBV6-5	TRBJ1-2	CASSSTGGDGYTF
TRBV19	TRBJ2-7	CASAPGTGGYEQYF
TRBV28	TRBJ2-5	CASSPSLKREGVEETQYF
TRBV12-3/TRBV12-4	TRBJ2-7	CASGQYYEQYF
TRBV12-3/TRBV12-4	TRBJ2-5	CARSLGSKETQYF
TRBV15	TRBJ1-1	CATSPGASYTEAFF
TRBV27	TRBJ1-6	CASRKRTAGTHNSPLHF
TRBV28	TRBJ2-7	CASSLLLGGQYF
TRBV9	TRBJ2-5	CASSVGEGRQETQYF
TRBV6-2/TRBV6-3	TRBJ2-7	CATAGLVVYEQYF
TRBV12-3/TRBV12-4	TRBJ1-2	CASSFDSNYGYTF
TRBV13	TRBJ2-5	CASRRDGETQYF
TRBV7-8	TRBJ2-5	CASSLAPLLAGGGETQYF
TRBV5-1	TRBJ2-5	CASSSGLVETQYF
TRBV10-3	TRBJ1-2	CAISGGGQGDMYGYTF
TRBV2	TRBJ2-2	CASGLPRSGSNIGTGELFF
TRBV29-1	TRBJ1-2	CSVGRRLGYGYTF
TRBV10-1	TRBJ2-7	CASSEGDHEQYF
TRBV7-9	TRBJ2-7	CASSFELGQGTWEQYF
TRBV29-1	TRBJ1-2	CSVEAGYGYGYTF
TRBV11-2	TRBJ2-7	CASSLRGSSGTAYEQYF
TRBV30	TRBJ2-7	CAWTRTSSYEQYF
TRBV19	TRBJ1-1	CASCGGSGAEAFF
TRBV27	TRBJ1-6	CASSSRLTGYNSPLHF
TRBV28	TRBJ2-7	CASSTGTSGYEQYF
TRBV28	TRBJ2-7	CASSLWTSEIYEQYF
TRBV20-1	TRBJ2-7	CSSLNAEGVSGRGEQYF
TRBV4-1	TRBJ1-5	CASSQGRGQPQHF
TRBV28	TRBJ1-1	CASSEYRGTEAFF
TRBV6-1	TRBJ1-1	CASSNIVGTEAFF
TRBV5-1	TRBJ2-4	CASSSGRAKNIQYF
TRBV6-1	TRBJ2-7	CASSERLAVSYEQYF
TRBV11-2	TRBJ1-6	CASSLESGDNSPLHF
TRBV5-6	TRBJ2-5	CASSHRGIQETQYF